The entry below gives a single T cell receptor (beta chain) sequence along with its context. These data belong to a study of type 1 and type 2 diabetes patients. Genomic DNA was the PCR template. Multiplex PCR with 30 forward and 13 reverse primers amplified the TCR beta CDR3. TCRdb independently ran MiXCR on the multiplex PCR reads; one entry per CDR3 protein. The sample shows 250,000 or so distinct CDR3 sequences, 40% to 50% of them seen only once. The sequencing sample was made of peripheral blood mononuclear cells (PBMCs). The origin of this receptor is a man aged 18-30 years with type 2 diabetes.

CDR3 nucleotide sequence: TGTGCCAGCACCCCAAAGGAGACCCAGTACTTC. This sequence encodes CASTPKETQYF. V and J are TRBV7-9 and TRBJ2-5; D is ambiguous. The ends were cut back, 7 bases at V and 5 bases at J, with 8 bases in the middle. The CDR3 is made up of 11 amino acids. The germline CDR1 and CDR2 sequences are SEHNR and FQNEAQ (reference sequence).